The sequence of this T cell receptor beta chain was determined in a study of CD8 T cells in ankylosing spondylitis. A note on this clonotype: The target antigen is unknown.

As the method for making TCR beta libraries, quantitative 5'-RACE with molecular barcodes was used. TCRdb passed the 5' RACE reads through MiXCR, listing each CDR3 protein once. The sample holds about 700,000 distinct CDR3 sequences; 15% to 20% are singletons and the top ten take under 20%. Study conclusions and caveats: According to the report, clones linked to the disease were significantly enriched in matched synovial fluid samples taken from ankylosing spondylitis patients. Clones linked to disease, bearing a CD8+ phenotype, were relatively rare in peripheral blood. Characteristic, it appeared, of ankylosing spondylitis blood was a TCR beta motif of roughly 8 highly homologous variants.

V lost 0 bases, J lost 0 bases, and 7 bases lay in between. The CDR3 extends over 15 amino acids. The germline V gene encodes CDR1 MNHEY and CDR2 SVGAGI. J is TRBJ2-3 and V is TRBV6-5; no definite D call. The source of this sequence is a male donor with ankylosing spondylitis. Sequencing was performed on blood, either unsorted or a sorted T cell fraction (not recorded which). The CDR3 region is CASSYSAPSTDTQYF. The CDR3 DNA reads TGTGCCAGCAGTTACTCTGCCCCTAGCACAGATACGCAGTATTTT.